Below are 20 T cell receptor beta chains sequenced from a single sample in a study of T cell clonality in common variable immunodeficiency. Study findings and constraints: In common variable immunodeficiency, TCR beta chains reportedly carried fewer deletions and N-nucleotide insertions.

Clones were sequenced by immunoSEQ multiplex PCR, and TCRdb holds only the in-frame ones, with some missing. Sampling found more than 9,000 clones, none seen once. Antigens of these TCRs are unknown. The sample consisted of peripheral blood mononuclear cells. The receptors stem from a human donor with common variable immunodeficiency.

In its sample, this clone was seen a few times. The CDR3 end is not reached by the read, which stops 3 residues before it; the germline J gene fills it in. This rearrangement joins TRBV18 to TRBJ2-7, with 9 bases aligning to TRBD1. The CDR3 length is 14 residues. The V and J ends lost 4 bases and 2 bases, in that order; junction bases with no gene match: 3. Germline loops: CDR1 KGHSH, CDR2 LQKENI. The part of the CDR3 DNA that was read is TGTGCCAGCTCACGGGACAGGGAAACCTACGAG. Amino acid sequence: CASSRDRETYE. The entire CDR3 reads CASSRDRETYEQYF.

This clone has only a few counts. The read comes to an end 3 residues before the CDR3 does, leaving the germline J gene to fill in the end. V and J are TRBV2 and TRBJ2-3, with D perhaps TRBD2 (6 bases). The V end lost 5 bases, the J end lost 1 base, and 7 bases lay between the germline ends. There are 13 residues in the CDR3. Germline V gives CDR1 SNHLY, CDR2 FYNNEI. CDR3 bases read: TGTGCCAGCAGTTTAGCGGGCACAGATACG. Translation gives CASSLAGTDT. The whole CDR3 is CASSLAGTDTQYF. The full variable domain, rest sourced from reference TRBV2 and TRBJ2-3, is EPEVTQTPSHQVTQMGQEVILRCVPISNHLYFYWYRQILGQKVEFLVSFYNNEISEKSEIFDDQFSVERPDGSNFTLKIRSTKLEDSAMYFCASSLAGTDTQYFGPGTRLTVL.

Comments on this clone: The read ends 3 residues before the CDR3 terminus; that terminus is restored from the germline J gene. The chain joins TRBV7-6 to TRBJ2-1; 8 nucleotides line up with TRBD2. The CDR3 totals 15 residues. The germline V gene encodes CDR1 SGHVS and CDR2 FNYEAQ. V shed 5 bases, J shed 7 bases, and the junction held 10 bases outside the gene matches. CDR3 sequence reads: CASSPLSGSTNEQFF. The sequenced CDR3 bases are TGTGCCAGCAGCCCCTTGAGCGGGAGTACGAATGAG.

This clone was found a few times. The sequenced part of the CDR3 DNA is TGTGCCTGGAGTGTACAAGTAATGAACACTGAA. Translation: CAWSVQVMNTE. The CDR3 reads in full as CAWSVQVMNTEAFF. The chain has TRBV30 and TRBJ1-1, with D unresolved. The read finishes 3 residues shy of the CDR3 end, and the germline J gene is used to complete it. Germline CDR1 is GTSNPN and CDR2 is SVGIG (reference sequence). The CDR3 is 14 residues long. V lost 0 bases to trimming and J lost 0 bases, with 8 bases between them.

This clone counts as medium-sized. Coverage ceases 3 residues before the CDR3 finishes, and the germline J gene fills in the end. This sequence joins TRBV10-3 and TRBJ2-7; 10 bases fit TRBD2. Germline CDR1 is ENHRY and CDR2 is SYGVKD. V shed 7 bases and J 2 bases; nucleotides not matched to a gene: 5. The length of the CDR3 is 14 residues. The DNA read from the CDR3 is TGTGCCATCACTGAAACTAGCGGGACCTACGAG. It specifies CAITETSGTYE. The whole CDR3 reads CAITETSGTYEQYF.

CDR3 sequence reads: CASSFSLGSGYGYTF. Partial CDR3 DNA: TGTGCCAGCAGCTTTTCGTTGGGGAGCGGCTATGGC. The J gene is TRBJ1-2, the V gene TRBV7-9; no firm D call. The CDR3 end falls 3 residues outside the read, so it is completed with the germline J gene. This CDR3 is 15 amino acids long. Germline values: CDR1 SEHNR, CDR2 FQNEAQ (reference sequence). V lost 3 bases, J lost 4 bases, and 15 bases lay in between.

Remarks on this clone: The read ends 3 residues before the CDR3 terminus; that terminus is restored from the germline J gene. The V and J genes are TRBV7-9 and TRBJ2-1, with a tentative D call TRBD1 (5 bases). The germline gives CDR1 SEHNR, CDR2 FQNEAQ (reference sequence). Between the trimmed V and J ends, which lost 0 bases and 8 bases, there was a span of 5 bases. The CDR3 has 12 residues. CDR3 sequence: CASSLAGHEQFF. The sequenced part of the CDR3 DNA is TGTGCCAGCAGCTTAGCGGGGCATGAG.

A few counts support this clone. The sequenced fragment ends 3 residues before the CDR3 boundary, so the rest is inferred from the germline J gene. V usage is TRBV2 and J usage is TRBJ2-7, with a tentative D call TRBD1 (5 bases). This CDR3 is built from 15 residues. Germline V lookup: CDR1 SNHLY, CDR2 FYNNEI. The germline V and J ends were trimmed by 1 base and 3 bases, with 13 bases remaining between them. Incomplete CDR3 DNA: TGTGCCAGCAGTGAAGGACAGCGCTGGCACTACGAG. Translating gives CASSEGQRWHYE. The CDR3, in full, reads CASSEGQRWHYEQYF.

Details on this clone: The read ends 3 residues early relative to the CDR3; the germline J gene fills the gap. This chain uses TRBV6-2 or TRBV6-3 with TRBJ2-1; D possibly uses TRBD1 or TRBD2 (6 bases each). Germline V gives CDR1 MNHEY, CDR2 SVGEGT. Between the trimmed V and J ends, which lost 2 bases and 8 bases, there was a span of 13 bases. This CDR3 region has 14 residues. CDR3 region: CASSYRRGSHEQFF. CDR3 DNA, as far as it was read: TGTGCCAGCAGTTACCGGAGGGGGAGTCATGAG.

This clone was detected a few times. The chain's CDR3 is CSVQQGASYEQYF. The CDR3 DNA, read in part, is TGCAGCGTCCAACAGGGGGCCTCCTACGAG. V and J are TRBV29-1 and TRBJ2-7; 9 bases fit TRBD1. The missing CDR3 end, 3 residues past where the read stops, is filled in from the germline J gene. The CDR3 extends over 13 amino acids. Germline V CDR1 and CDR2: SQVTM, ANQGSEA. J gave up 0 bases and V 6 bases, and 3 bases lay outside the gene matches.

In its sample, this clone was seen a few times. The read ends 3 residues shy of where the CDR3 ends; the end is completed using the germline J gene. The chain couples TRBV19 to TRBJ2-7; no reliable D call. V lost 5 bases and J 2 bases, leaving 10 bases between the germline ends. Germline V gene lookup returns CDR1 LNHDA and CDR2 SQIVND (reference sequence). The CDR3 has 13 amino acids. The part of the CDR3 DNA that was read is TGTGCCAGTAGTGCCTCCCGGGCCTACGAG. Translated: CASSASRAYE. The full CDR3 reads CASSASRAYEQYF.

This clone was observed a few times. The CDR3 goes on 3 residues after the read ends, and that part is filled in from the germline J gene. This chain uses TRBV18 with TRBJ1-4; D perhaps matches TRBD1 (5 bases). Germline-derived CDR1 and CDR2 are KGHSH and LQKENI. The V gene lost 3 bases and the J gene lost 6 bases, with 11 bases spanning the gap. There are 14 residues in the CDR3. The part of the CDR3 DNA that was read is TGTGCCAGCTCACCCGGGACTTCGGATGAAAAA. It codes for CASSPGTSDEK. The entire CDR3 reads CASSPGTSDEKLFF.

By its share, this clone is medium-sized. The read stops 3 residues short of the end of the CDR3; the missing end is completed from the germline J gene. The chain couples TRBV5-4 to TRBJ2-7, with D uncertain. This CDR3 has 13 amino acids. Germline V gene lookup returns CDR1 SGHNT and CDR2 YYREEE (reference sequence). Trimming took off 0 bases at V and 3 bases at J, with 7 bases between the two ends. The sequenced CDR3 bases are TGTGCCAGCAGCTTGGCCGGTAACTACGAG. Its protein is CASSLAGNYE. In full, the CDR3 reads CASSLAGNYEQYF.

The table lists this clone with a few counts. The sequenced CDR3 bases are TGCGCCAGCAGCTTGGAGGGGGCCTACGAG. Residues: CASSLEGAYE. The CDR3, in full, reads CASSLEGAYEQYF. The chain links TRBV5-1 to TRBJ2-7; TRBD1 is a possible D gene (6 bases). The read falls 3 residues short of the CDR3 end, and the missing part is taken from the germline J gene. CDR3 size: 13 residues. V was cut by 0 bases and J by 2 bases, with 6 bases left in between. CDR1 and CDR2 (germline): SGHRS, YFSETQ.

On this clone itself: The read comes to an end 3 residues before the CDR3 does, leaving the germline J gene to fill in the end. The chain joins TRBV18 to TRBJ2-1, with 10 bases lining up with TRBD2. The ends lost 2 bases at V and 1 base at J; junction bases unmatched: 5. CDR1 is KGHSH, CDR2 LQKENI, per germline. The CDR3 covers 17 residues. The CDR3 DNA, read in part, is TGTGCCAGCTCACCAAGGGATAGCGGGAGGTCCTACAATGAG. Amino acids: CASSPRDSGRSYNE. The full CDR3 protein is CASSPRDSGRSYNEQFF.

To note about this clone: The missing CDR3 end, 3 residues past where the read stops, is filled in from the germline J gene. V is TRBV19 and J is TRBJ2-6; 8 positions match TRBD1. Germline assignment: CDR1 LNHDA and CDR2 SQIVND (reference sequence). V lost 9 bases and J lost 1; bases outside the gene matches: 5. The CDR3 covers 15 residues. This chain's CDR3 is CASSRTGSGANVLTF. Partial CDR3 DNA: TGTGCCAGCAGCAGGACAGGGTCTGGGGCCAACGTC.

As concerns this clone: The DNA ends 3 residues before the CDR3 does, and the rest of the CDR3 is filled in from the germline J gene. The genes are TRBV18 and TRBJ2-3, with unresolved D. The CDR3 spans 14 residues. Germline assignment: CDR1 KGHSH and CDR2 LQKENI. V was clipped by 2 bases and J by 4 bases, with 10 bases between them. The DNA read from the CDR3 is TGTGCCAGCTCACCAGTCTTTCGTTCAGATACG. It specifies CASSPVFRSDT. The full CDR3 is CASSPVFRSDTQYF.

Comments on this clone: The read gets to within 3 residues of the CDR3 end, and the germline J gene fills in the rest. This chain uses TRBV7-3 with TRBJ2-3; a weak D match, TRBD2 (5 bases). The CDR3 covers 15 residues. Deletions cut 1 base from V and 0 bases from J, with 8 bases between. Per the germline V gene, CDR1 is SGHTA and CDR2 is FQGTGA. CDR3 sequence reads: CASSLMGGSTDTQYF. The CDR3 DNA, read in part, is TGTGCCAGCAGCTTAATGGGCGGGAGCACAGATACG.

This clone occurred a few times. CDR3 protein: CASRYRGGGEAFF. The DNA read from the CDR3 is TGTGCCAGTCGCTACAGGGGTGGGGGTGAA. The chain couples TRBV19 to TRBJ1-1; 7 positions match TRBD1. The read falls 3 residues short of the CDR3 end, and the missing part is taken from the germline J gene. CDR3 size: 13 residues. Per germline, CDR1 LNHDA and CDR2 SQIVND (reference sequence). Losses at the gene ends were 8 bases for V and 7 bases for J; bases not matched to a gene: 10.

Points on this clone: Coverage ceases 3 residues before the CDR3 finishes, and the germline J gene fills in the end. The chain uses TRBV11-3 and TRBJ2-7; D perhaps matches TRBD1 (6 bases). The germline V gene has CDR1 SGHNT and CDR2 YENEEA. The ends were cut back, 1 base at V and 5 bases at J, with 12 bases in the middle. This CDR3 is built from 14 residues. CDR3 loop: CASSLGTAWDEQYF. The sequenced part of the CDR3 DNA is TGTGCCAGCAGCTTAGGGACAGCCTGGGACGAG. The entire variable domain, with the rest obtained from reference TRBV11-3 and TRBJ2-7, is as follows: EAGVVQSPRYKIIEKKQPVAFWCNPISGHNTLYWYLQNLGQGPELLIRYENEEAVDDSQLPKDRFSAERLKGVDSTLKIQPAELGDSAVYLCASSLGTAWDEQYFGPGTRLTVT.